Following are 32 T cell receptor beta chains from one sample sequenced in a study of response to subunit inactivated influenza vaccine. TCRdb processed the RT-PCR reads anew with MiXCR; each CDR3 protein has one entry. The profile shows approximately 680,000 distinct CDR3 sequences, less than 20% of them singletons. The source material was PBMCs from blood, sampled about 12 days after vaccination. The receptors stem from a man in his forties or fifties who received an inactivated influenza vaccine.

This chain uses TRBV25-1 with TRBJ2-5; 9 bases agree with TRBD2. Germline loops: CDR1 MGHDK, CDR2 SYGVNS. V lost 5 bases, J lost 4 bases, and 8 bases stayed unmatched. The CDR3 runs 15 residues. CDR3 region: CASSQISGRRETQYF. CDR3 sequence (DNA): TGTGCCAGCAGTCAGATAAGCGGGAGGAGAGAGACCCAGTACTTC.

The J gene is TRBJ2-2, the V gene TRBV30; the D is unclear. The CDR3 spans 12 residues. CDR1 is GTSNPN, CDR2 SVGIG, per germline (reference sequence). Trimming stripped 5 bases from V and 5 bases from J, with 9 bases between. The CDR3 loop is CAWLGPTGELFF. CDR3 sequence (DNA): TGTGCCTGGCTCGGTCCAACCGGGGAGCTGTTTTTT. Based on the CDR3 plus reference TRBV30 and TRBJ2-2, the full variable domain is SQTIHQWPATLVQPVGSPLSLECTVEGTSNPNLYWYRQAAGRGLQLLFYSVGIGQISSEVPQNLSASRPQDRQFILSSKKLLLSDSGFYLCAWLGPTGELFFGEGSRLTVL.

The chain has TRBV6-6 and TRBJ1-1; 8 bases fit TRBD1. Trimming at V came to 7 bases and at J to 10 bases, leaving 5 bases not matched to a gene. Germline V gene sequence: CDR1 MNHNY, CDR2 SVGAGI (reference sequence). The CDR3 is 11 amino acids. The CDR3 DNA reads TGTGCCAGCACCCAGGACAGGGCAGCTTTCTTT. Translated: CASTQDRAAFF.

This clonotype was observed a few times. The chain employs TRBV3-1 and TRBJ1-2; 9 positions agree with TRBD1. Unmatched junction bases numbered 15, after V lost 4 bases and J lost 9 bases. Germline V lookup: CDR1 LGHDT, CDR2 YNNKEL (reference sequence). The CDR3 length is 16 residues. The CDR3 sequence is CASSPSPGTGTMSYTF. In nucleotides, the CDR3 is TGTGCCAGCAGCCCGAGTCCCGGGACAGGGACGATGAGCTACACCTTC.

The V and J genes are TRBV7-2 and TRBJ1-5; 7 bases align to TRBD1. The J segment lost 11 bases and the V segment lost 1 base, leaving 2 bases of the junction unmatched. This CDR3 is built from 12 residues. Germline V lookup: CDR1 SGHTA, CDR2 FQGNSA. CDR3 amino acids: CASSLETGTQHF. CDR3 bases: TGTGCCAGCAGCTTAGAGACAGGGACCCAGCATTTT.

This clonotype was seen more than once but under ten times. The chain uses TRBV6-2 or TRBV6-3 and TRBJ1-2, with D uncertain. The CDR3 is 15 amino acids. The V and J ends lost 6 bases and 3 bases respectively, with 17 bases between them. Germline CDR1 reads MNHEY; CDR2 reads SVGEGT. In DNA, the CDR3 is TGTGCCAGCAGCCCACCCACCGGGGATTACTATGGCTACACCTTC. Translation gives CASSPPTGDYYGYTF.

This chain uses TRBV4-1 with TRBJ2-7; no clear D. In germline, CDR1 is MGHRA, CDR2 YSYEKL. V lost 2 bases and J 3 bases, leaving 14 bases between the germline ends. The CDR3 spans 15 residues. CDR3 in DNA: TGCGCCAGCAGCCAAAACCCCGCAGTAGACTACGAGCAGTACTTC. It encodes CASSQNPAVDYEQYF.

This clonotype was observed a few times. The chain is built from TRBV7-9 and TRBJ2-4; 8 nucleotides agree with TRBD2. The V and J ends lost 1 base and 9 bases, in that order; junction bases with no gene match: 8. The CDR3 covers 15 residues. The germline V gene has CDR1 SEHNR and CDR2 FQNEAQ (reference sequence). CDR3 protein: CASSLVRAGGGIQYF. CDR3 sequence (DNA): TGTGCCAGCAGCTTAGTTCGTGCGGGAGGAGGCATTCAGTACTTC.

This clonotype has a handful of counts. V and J are TRBV5-6 and TRBJ2-7; D is perhaps TRBD1 (6 bases). V was pared by 4 bases and J by 5 bases, with 10 bases between. CDR3 length: 12 amino acids. Germline V gives CDR1 SGHDT, CDR2 YYEEEE. The CDR3 nucleotides are TGTGCCAGCAGCATCAGGGGAAACGAGCAGTACTTC. Protein sequence: CASSIRGNEQYF.

This clonotype was counted ten times or more. The gene calls are TRBV5-5 and TRBJ2-3; D not certain. Germline V gives CDR1 SGHKS, CDR2 YYEKEE (reference sequence). Trimming took off 0 bases at V and 2 bases at J, with 7 bases between the two ends. The CDR3 is 14 amino acids. Written as DNA, the CDR3 is TGTGCCAGCAGCTTGGCACAGACCACAGATACGCAGTATTTT. This translates into CASSLAQTTDTQYF.

The chain has TRBV11-2 and TRBJ2-3, with 8 bases fitting TRBD2. The CDR3 spans 15 residues. The germline CDR1 and CDR2 sequences are SGHAT and FQNNGV. Trimming took 3 bases from V and 4 from J; bases not matched to a gene: 6. This CDR3 is CASSLSGSRSDTQYF. The CDR3 DNA sequence: TGTGCCAGCAGCTTGAGCGGGAGTCGCTCAGATACGCAGTATTTT.

J is TRBJ2-3 and V is TRBV20-1; 7 bases agree with TRBD1. After removal of 1 base from V and 6 bases from J, the junction contained 10 bases not matched to a gene. CDR3 size: 15 residues. The V gene's germline CDR1 is DFQATT and CDR2 SNEGSKA (reference sequence). The CDR3 spells CSARAVDRQADTQYF. CDR3 nucleotide sequence: TGCAGTGCTAGAGCTGTGGACAGGCAGGCCGATACGCAGTATTTT.

This chain links TRBV28 with TRBJ2-3, with TRBD2 identical over 8 bases. V dropped 4 bases and J dropped 6; count of bases not matched to a gene: 12. Germline V gene data show CDR1 as MDHEN and CDR2 as SYDVKM. The CDR3 covers 16 residues. CDR3 sequence (DNA): TGTGCCAGCAGTTCCTCTCGGGAGGGCGGTTGGGATACGCAGTATTTT. Translating gives CASSSSREGGWDTQYF.

This clonotype appeared a few times. The chain uses TRBV6-5 and TRBJ1-1, with 8 bases identical to TRBD1. This CDR3 has 11 amino acids. CDR1 is MNHEY and CDR2 is SVGAGI in the germline V gene. V shed 6 bases and J 9 bases; nucleotides not matched to a gene: 3. CDR3 sequence (DNA): TGTGCCAGCAGCAGACAGGGGCAAGCTTTCTTT. This gives the protein CASSRQGQAFF.

CDR3 protein: CSVVGSNTDTQYF. CDR3 in DNA: TGCAGCGTTGTCGGCAGCAACACAGATACGCAGTATTTT. This rearrangement joins TRBV29-1 to TRBJ2-3; D unresolved. V dropped 4 bases and J dropped 2 bases, with 10 bases sitting between them. The V gene's germline CDR1 is SQVTM and CDR2 ANQGSEA. The CDR3 runs to 13 residues.

This clonotype was counted ten times or more. The chain joins TRBV12-3 or TRBV12-4 to TRBJ1-5, with D possibly TRBD1 on 6 matching bases. The CDR3 runs 14 residues. The ends were cut back, 7 bases at V and 4 bases at J, with 14 bases in the middle. CDR3 loop: CASTMKRGNQPQHF. CDR3 DNA sequence: TGTGCCAGCACCATGAAGAGGGGGAATCAGCCCCAGCATTTT.

This clonotype was seen only a few times. J is TRBJ1-6 and V is TRBV20-1; D is possibly TRBD1 (6 bases). Germline CDR1 and CDR2: DFQATT and SNEGSKA (reference sequence). This CDR3 has 15 residues. Trimming stripped 0 bases from V and 5 bases from J, with 11 bases between. CDR3 sequence reads: CSARDLAGDNSPLHF. CDR3 bases: TGCAGTGCTAGAGATCTCGCAGGGGATAATTCACCCCTCCACTTT.

This clonotype was observed a handful of times. The chain links TRBV11-2 to TRBJ1-1, with D tentatively TRBD1 (6 bases). The CDR3 is 13 amino acids. V was trimmed by 6 bases and J by 0 bases, leaving 8 bases between them. Germline V gene sequence: CDR1 SGHAT, CDR2 FQNNGV. The CDR3 is CASRRQVNTEAFF. The CDR3, as DNA: TGTGCCAGCAGACGACAGGTGAACACTGAAGCTTTCTTT.

This clonotype was detected only a few times. This chain joins TRBV6-2 or TRBV6-3 and TRBJ1-5, with 9 bases aligning to TRBD1. The CDR3 is made up of 18 amino acids. Germline loops: CDR1 MNHEY, CDR2 SVGEGT. The J segment lost 0 bases and the V segment lost 0 bases, leaving 6 bases of the junction unmatched. The CDR3 reads CASSYSKGTGYSNQPQHF. DNA for the CDR3: TGTGCCAGCAGTTACTCGAAGGGGACAGGGTATAGCAATCAGCCCCAGCATTTT.

The rearrangement links TRBV20-1 to TRBJ2-7; tentative D call: TRBD1 (5 bases). Trimming took 0 bases from V and 2 from J, leaving 14 bases between them. The CDR3 has 15 amino acids. The germline CDR1 and CDR2 sequences are DFQATT and SNEGSKA (reference sequence). CDR3 nucleotides: TGCAGTGCTAGAGATTATAGGGGTTCCCCCTACGAGCAGTACTTC. Protein product: CSARDYRGSPYEQYF.

This chain connects TRBV7-8 to TRBJ2-7; possible D gene TRBD1, 6 bases. Germline-derived CDR1 and CDR2 are SGHVS and FQNEAQ. Trimming cost V 5 bases and J 2 bases, with 16 bases left between them. This CDR3 is 15 amino acids long. The chain's CDR3 is CASSLGQHRTYEQYF. CDR3 DNA sequence: TGTGCCAGCAGCCTAGGACAGCACCGGACCTACGAGCAGTACTTC.

The chain joins TRBV20-1 to TRBJ2-1, with D unresolved. Per germline, CDR1 DFQATT and CDR2 SNEGSKA (reference sequence). The CDR3 contains 11 residues. The CDR3 reads CSLVGWNKQFF. CDR3 nucleotides: TGCAGCCTCGTTGGTTGGAATAAGCAGTTCTTC.

This clonotype has more than one count but fewer than ten. The chain employs TRBV6-2 or TRBV6-3 and TRBJ2-1, with 7 bases identical to TRBD1. Germline lookup yields CDR1 MNHEY and CDR2 SVGEGT. The junction had 4 bases not matched to a gene; V was cut back by 2 bases and J by 6 bases. This CDR3 is 14 amino acids long. CDR3 loop: CASSYVTGSNEQFF. The CDR3 DNA reads TGTGCCAGCAGTTACGTGACAGGGAGCAATGAGCAGTTCTTC.

Concerning this clonotype: A much larger clone is a single base away; this may be a read error. CDR3 protein: CTSRPSSGREQYF. The DNA for the CDR3 is TGTACCAGCAGACCCTCGTCAGGGAGAGAGCAGTACTTC. This sequence joins TRBV11-1 and TRBJ2-7; D could derive from TRBD1 or TRBD2 (5 bases each). This CDR3 contains 13 residues. The germline CDR1 and CDR2 sequences are SGHAT and FQDESV (reference sequence).

The genes are TRBV15 and TRBJ2-3; maybe TRBD2 (5 bases). Trimming took 0 bases from V and 4 from J, leaving 8 bases between them. This CDR3 contains 14 residues. The germline CDR1 and CDR2 sequences are LNHNV and YYDKDF (reference sequence). In DNA form, the CDR3 reads TGTGCCACCAGCAGAGAGCGGGCCCCAGATACGCAGTATTTT. This sequence encodes CATSRERAPDTQYF.

There are a few counts of this clonotype. The chain combines TRBV7-9 with TRBJ2-3; D might be TRBD1 or TRBD2, each matching 5 bases. The V end was cut by 0 bases, the J end by 4 bases, with 17 bases between. Germline-derived CDR1 and CDR2 are SEHNR and FQNEAQ (reference sequence). The CDR3 runs 17 residues. CDR3 sequence reads: CASSLARGAGVSDTQYF. The CDR3 DNA sequence: TGTGCCAGCAGCTTAGCTCGAGGGGCAGGAGTGTCAGATACGCAGTATTTT. The whole variable domain, filled in from reference TRBV7-9 and TRBJ2-3, reads DTGVSQNPRHKITKRGQNVTFRCDPISEHNRLYWYRQTLGQGPEFLTYFQNEAQLEKSRLLSDRFSAERPKGSFSTLEIQRTEQGDSAMYLCASSLARGAGVSDTQYFGPGTRLTVL.

J is TRBJ2-5 and V is TRBV27; TRBD2 matches at 10 bases. CDR3 size: 17 residues. Germline loops: CDR1 MNHEY, CDR2 SMNVEV (reference sequence). With V trimmed by 8 bases and J by 4 bases, 16 bases remained unmatched. CDR3 sequence (DNA): TGTGCCAGCGGCCCTCTCCTCCTAGCGGGAGTCCTAGAGACCCAGTACTTC. It encodes CASGPLLLAGVLETQYF.

This clonotype was picked up a small number of times. This chain uses TRBV7-2 with TRBJ1-1; D uncertain. Germline V lookup: CDR1 SGHTA, CDR2 FQGNSA. The V end lost 0 bases, the J end lost 0 bases, and 5 bases lay between the germline ends. This CDR3 contains 14 residues. CDR3 coding DNA: TGTGCCAGCAGCTTAGCGCGGATGAACACTGAAGCTTTCTTT. Translating gives CASSLARMNTEAFF.

This clonotype has a handful of counts. The chain uses TRBV6-5 and TRBJ2-1; possible D gene TRBD2, 6 bases. Germline V CDR1 and CDR2: MNHEY, SVGAGI. V shed 4 bases and J shed 7 bases, with 14 bases lying between them. This CDR3 is 14 amino acids long. The chain's CDR3 is CASSSLGGENEQFF. CDR3 nucleotide sequence: TGTGCCAGCAGTTCCTTGGGCGGGGAGAATGAGCAGTTCTTC.

The V call is TRBV4-3, the J call TRBJ1-2; D remains unclear. Germline values: CDR1 LGHNA, CDR2 YSLEER. The CDR3 is 13 amino acids. V lost 3 bases to trimming and J lost 4 bases, with 9 bases between them. CDR3 coding DNA: TGCGCCAGCAGCCAGGAAAACCTCTATGGCTACACCTTC. The encoded protein is CASSQENLYGYTF.

The chain links TRBV18 to TRBJ1-5; D gene unclear. V lost 1 base to trimming and J lost 2 bases, with 6 bases between them. Germline V CDR1 and CDR2: KGHSH, LQKENI. The CDR3 has 14 residues. DNA of the CDR3: TGTGCCAGCTCACCACGGTTTGGCAATCAGCCCCAGCATTTT. Translation: CASSPRFGNQPQHF.

This clonotype was seen more than once but under ten times. The chain is built from TRBV4-3 and TRBJ2-5; 10 positions agree with TRBD2. Trimming removed 1 base from V and 2 bases from J; junction bases left unmatched: 4. The CDR3 extends over 16 amino acids. Germline V gives CDR1 LGHNA, CDR2 YSLEER. The CDR3 sequence: CASSQGGLALQETQYF. As DNA, the CDR3 is TGCGCCAGCAGCCAAGGGGGACTAGCGCTGCAAGAGACCCAGTACTTC.